The 16 T cell receptor beta chains given below trace back to one sample, sequenced in a study of OX40 agonist ivuxolimab in advanced cancers. Only in-frame clones appear in the TCRdb table, and some are missing; sequencing was by immunoSEQ multiplex PCR. This sample has tens of thousands of clones, with 85% to 90% found just once. The sample here was CD4+ or CD8+ T cells sorted from blood, taken in a trial of the OX40 agonist ivuxolimab. The source of these receptors is an adult with an advanced solid tumor such as melanoma, head and neck, liver or kidney cancer.

V and J are TRBV10-3 and TRBJ1-1; weak D call: TRBD1 (6 bases). The CDR3 runs 13 residues. V was trimmed by 11 bases and J by 3 bases, leaving 16 bases between them. Germline values: CDR1 ENHRY, CDR2 SYGVKD. Here the CDR3 reads CASRRGGYTEAFF. The CDR3 bases are TGTGCCTCTCGCCGAGGGGGATACACTGAAGCTTTCTTT.

The CDR3, as DNA: TGTGCCAGCAGCCAAGTTGGGGGGCAACGAGGAAACACCATATATTTT. Amino acids: CASSQVGGQRGNTIYF. The J gene is TRBJ1-3, the V gene TRBV14, with D maybe TRBD1 (6 bases). This CDR3 has 16 amino acids. Trimming pared 1 base from V and 4 bases from J, leaving 14 bases between. Germline CDR1 reads SGHDN; CDR2 reads FVKESK.

The chain uses TRBV5-1 and TRBJ2-7; 8 bases agree with TRBD1. CDR1 and CDR2 from the germline V gene are SGHRS and YFSETQ. V lost 3 bases to trimming and J lost 7 bases; unmatched junction nucleotides: 3. This CDR3 contains 12 residues. CDR3 nucleotide sequence: TGCGCCAGCAGCTCTACAGGGGGGGAGCAGTACTTC. This codes for CASSSTGGEQYF.

The rearrangement links TRBV27 to TRBJ2-1, with 7 bases aligning to TRBD2. Germline V gene data show CDR1 as MNHEY and CDR2 as SMNVEV (reference sequence). Losses at the gene ends were 2 bases for V and 2 bases for J; bases not matched to a gene: 3. The CDR3 spans 15 residues. CDR3 nucleotides: TGTGCCAGCAGTTTAGGAGGACTAGCCTACAATGAGCAGTTCTTC. Amino acid sequence: CASSLGGLAYNEQFF.

The rearrangement joins TRBV7-8 to TRBJ2-3; maybe TRBD1 (5 bases). CDR3 length: 15 residues. Germline assignment: CDR1 SGHVS and CDR2 FQNEAQ. Between the trimmed V and J ends, which lost 1 base and 3 bases, there was a span of 11 bases. CDR3 coding DNA: TGTGCCAGCAGCTTAGGGGCAGGGTGGACAGATACGCAGTATTTT. This sequence encodes CASSLGAGWTDTQYF.

The rearrangement uses TRBV28 and TRBJ1-5; TRBD1 is a possible D gene (5 bases). Germline lookup yields CDR1 MDHEN and CDR2 SYDVKM. V gave up 5 bases and J gave up 4 bases, with 18 bases separating them. This CDR3 has 16 residues. DNA of the CDR3: TGTGCCAGCAGTCTCTGGGGGAGAGGGCCAAATCAGCCCCAGCATTTT. Translating gives CASSLWGRGPNQPQHF.

This chain uses TRBV7-9 with TRBJ2-5; 14 bases agree with TRBD2. The ends lost 3 bases at V and 6 bases at J; junction bases unmatched: 9. Germline V lookup: CDR1 SEHNR, CDR2 FQNEAQ (reference sequence). This CDR3 contains 17 residues. CDR3 in DNA: TGTGCCAGCAGCTTTGGACTAGCGGGAGGTTTGAGGCAGACCCAGTACTTC. Amino acids: CASSFGLAGGLRQTQYF.

The chain is built from TRBV15 and TRBJ2-7; D is undetermined. The CDR3 is 14 amino acids. Germline V gene data show CDR1 as LNHNV and CDR2 as YYDKDF (reference sequence). Trimming stripped 0 bases from V and 2 bases from J, with 8 bases between. CDR3 sequence reads: CATSRDLGTYEQYF. CDR3 in DNA: TGTGCCACCAGCAGAGATTTGGGGACCTACGAGCAGTACTTC.

The chain links TRBV25-1 to TRBJ2-1; TRBD2 is a possible D gene (6 bases). The V end was cut by 6 bases, the J end by 2 bases, with 11 bases between. The CDR3 loop spans 14 amino acids. Germline CDR1 is MGHDK and CDR2 is SYGVNS. In DNA, the CDR3 is TGTGCCAGCAGGAGGGGCGGGACCTACAATGAGCAGTTCTTC. It translates to CASRRGGTYNEQFF.

The chain employs TRBV5-1 and TRBJ2-1; no reliable D call. The CDR3 is 15 amino acids. CDR1 and CDR2 (germline): SGHRS, YFSETQ. V dropped 2 bases and J dropped 0 bases, with 9 bases sitting between them. CDR3 protein: CASSFDGSSYNEQFF. The CDR3 region has the DNA TGCGCCAGCAGCTTTGACGGCAGCTCCTACAATGAGCAGTTCTTC.

The rearrangement links TRBV5-5 to TRBJ2-7, with a tentative D call TRBD1 (5 bases). Germline loops: CDR1 SGHKS, CDR2 YYEKEE (reference sequence). Trimming pared 5 bases from V and 2 bases from J, leaving 11 bases between. The CDR3 extends over 13 amino acids. As DNA, the CDR3 is TGTGCCAGCAGGCCTCAGGGTACCTACGAGCAGTACTTC. The encoded protein is CASRPQGTYEQYF.

Comment on this clone: Distinct nucleotide sequences in the sample also encode this CDR3. The chain is built from TRBV5-1 and TRBJ2-1, with D perhaps TRBD2 (6 bases). Between the trimmed V and J ends, which lost 2 bases and 0 bases, there was a span of 12 bases. The CDR3 extends over 16 amino acids. Germline assignment: CDR1 SGHRS and CDR2 YFSETQ. CDR3 DNA sequence: TGCGCCAGCAGCTTCGGAGGGTTGAGCTCCTACAATGAGCAGTTCTTC. Translated: CASSFGGLSSYNEQFF.

V usage is TRBV10-1 and J usage is TRBJ2-7; D is uncertain. Trimming left V 7 bases short and J 1 base short, with 11 bases between. Per germline, CDR1 WNHNN and CDR2 SYGVQD (reference sequence). CDR3 length: 13 amino acids. DNA of the CDR3: TGCGCCAGCATAGGAGACGATTCCTACGAGCAGTACTTC. It codes for CASIGDDSYEQYF.

The V call is TRBV5-1, the J call TRBJ2-3; TRBD2 agrees at 14 bases. V dropped 3 bases and J dropped 0; count of bases not matched to a gene: 9. Germline-derived CDR1 and CDR2 are SGHRS and YFSETQ. The CDR3 runs to 19 residues. CDR3 protein: CASSSGLAGGITSTDTQYF. The CDR3 DNA sequence: TGCGCCAGCAGCTCAGGACTAGCGGGAGGTATCACTAGCACAGATACGCAGTATTTT.

The rearrangement links TRBV19 to TRBJ2-7, with D hard to call. V was trimmed by 4 bases and J by 3 bases, leaving 4 bases between them. CDR1 is LNHDA, CDR2 SQIVND, per germline (reference sequence). The length of the CDR3 is 11 residues. The CDR3 DNA follows: TGTGCCAGTAGTAACTACTACGAGCAGTACTTC. Protein sequence: CASSNYYEQYF.

The gene calls are TRBV9 and TRBJ2-2; TRBD2 agrees at 12 bases. The germline V gene encodes CDR1 SGDLS and CDR2 YYNGEE. Germline trimming cut 4 bases from V and 1 base from J; bases unmatched to any gene: 5. The CDR3 has 17 residues. CDR3 coding DNA: TGTGCCAGCAGCCGACTAGCGGGAGAATTGAACACCGGGGAGCTGTTTTTT. Translating gives CASSRLAGELNTGELFF.